One T cell receptor beta chain is described in this entry. Its antigen is as yet unknown. TCRdb's table, derived via immunoSEQ multiplex PCR, lists solely in-frame clones and lacks some. The sample includes about 10,000 clones, 64% of them seen just once. The V gene's germline CDR1 is MDHEN and CDR2 SYDVKM. V shed 3 bases and J shed 0 bases, with 11 bases lying between them. CDR3 length: 15 residues. The data stem from a study of immune cell composition in non-small cell lung cancer. Study conclusions and caveats: It was not proven that tumour-reactive clones equal dominant tumour-associated clones.

The V gene is TRBV28, the J gene TRBJ1-1; D possibly corresponds to TRBD1 (6 bases). The sample consisted of lung tumor tissue. The TCR was taken from a human donor with non-small cell lung cancer. The CDR3 coding sequence is TGTGCCAGCAGTTTTTGGGGGGGCATGAACACTGAAGCTTTCTTT. The encoded protein is CASSFWGGMNTEAFF.